The clone carrying this TCR beta chain was observed at least ten times. Antigen specificity is unknown. The sample belongs to a study of T-cell reconstitution after alpha-beta-depleted transplantation in children. Study-wide results and limits: Day-60 TCRbeta diversity that was high in some patients was derived from surviving recipient T cells and thymic progenitors. After transplant, at about two months, alpha-beta T cells were reportedly derived from several hundred expanded graft clones. It was newly produced T cells that mostly accounted for T-cell counts and diversity one year after transplant.

The J segment lost 7 bases and the V segment lost 0 bases, leaving 8 bases of the junction unmatched. Looked up from germline, CDR1 is LGHNT and CDR2 is FRNRAP. This CDR3 has 16 amino acids. Unique molecular identifiers were used in preparing the TCRbeta library. TCRdb ran MiXCR on the PCR reads and lists one entry per CDR3 protein. The sample shows roughly 240,000 distinct CDR3 sequences, around 8% of them seen only once. This clonotype was sampled from a male patient aged 5 to 17 who had a stem cell transplant for acute lymphoblastic leukemia, so the T cells may come from the graft donor. The material was PBMCs, mostly from graft donor cells, obtained 180 days after TCRalphabeta/CD19-depleted stem cell transplant. The J gene is TRBJ2-1, the V gene TRBV12-5; 8 nucleotides match TRBD2. This CDR3 is CASGLVRGGGGNEQFF. The CDR3, as DNA: TGTGCTAGTGGTTTGGTACGGGGGGGAGGTGGAAATGAGCAGTTCTTC.